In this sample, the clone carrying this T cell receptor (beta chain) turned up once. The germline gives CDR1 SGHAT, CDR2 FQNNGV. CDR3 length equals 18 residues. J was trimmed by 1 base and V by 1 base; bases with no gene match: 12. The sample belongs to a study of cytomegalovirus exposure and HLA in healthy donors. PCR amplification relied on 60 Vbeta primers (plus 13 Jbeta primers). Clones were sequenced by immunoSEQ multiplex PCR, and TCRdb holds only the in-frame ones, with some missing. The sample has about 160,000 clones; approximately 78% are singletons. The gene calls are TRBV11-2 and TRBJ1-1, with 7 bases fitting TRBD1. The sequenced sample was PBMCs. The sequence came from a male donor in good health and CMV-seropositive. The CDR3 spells CASSLGGGGGGPNTEAFF. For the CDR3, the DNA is TGTGCCAGCAGCTTAGGTGGAGGGGGCGGAGGCCCGAACACTGAAGCTTTCTTT.